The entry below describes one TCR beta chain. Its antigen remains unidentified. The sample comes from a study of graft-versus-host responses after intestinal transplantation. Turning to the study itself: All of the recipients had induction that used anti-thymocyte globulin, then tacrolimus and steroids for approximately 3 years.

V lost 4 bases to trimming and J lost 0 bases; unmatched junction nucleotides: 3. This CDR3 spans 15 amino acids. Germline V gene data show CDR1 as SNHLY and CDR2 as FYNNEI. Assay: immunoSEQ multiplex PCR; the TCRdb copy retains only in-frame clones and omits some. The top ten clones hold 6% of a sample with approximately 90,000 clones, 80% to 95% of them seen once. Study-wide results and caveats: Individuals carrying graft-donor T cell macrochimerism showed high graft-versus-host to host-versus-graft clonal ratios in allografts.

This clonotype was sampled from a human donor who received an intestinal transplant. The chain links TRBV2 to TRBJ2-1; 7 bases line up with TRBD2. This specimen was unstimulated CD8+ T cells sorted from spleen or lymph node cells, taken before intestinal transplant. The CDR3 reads CASSGLAGSYNEQFF. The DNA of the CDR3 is TGTGCCAGCAGTGGTTTAGCGGGCTCCTACAATGAGCAGTTCTTC.